These 13 T cell receptor beta chains were all obtained from the same sample, sequenced in a study of graft-versus-host responses after intestinal transplantation. TCRdb keeps only in-frame clones here, not all; method: immunoSEQ multiplex PCR. The sample holds about 61,000 clones, almost 95% seen once. These TCRs' antigens remain unknown. The specimen was unstimulated CD4+ T cells sorted from spleen or lymph node cells, collected before transplant. The origin of the receptors is a human donor who was the organ donor for an intestinal transplant.

This chain connects TRBV7-2 to TRBJ2-7, with a weak D call TRBD2 (7 bases). Trimming took off 0 bases at V and 2 bases at J, with 8 bases between the two ends. The CDR3 has 14 residues. Germline CDR1 SGHTA, CDR2 FQGNSA. CDR3 protein: CASSLARGPYEQYF. CDR3 coding DNA: TGTGCCAGCAGCTTAGCGCGGGGGCCCTACGAGCAGTACTTC.

This clone showed up just once. This sequence joins TRBV6-1 and TRBJ1-2; a weak D match, TRBD1 (5 bases). The germline CDR1 and CDR2 sequences are MNHNS and SASEGT. The CDR3 is made up of 13 amino acids. V was pared by 5 bases and J by 1 base, with 8 bases between. The CDR3 sequence is CASSPGINYGYTF. The CDR3 DNA reads TGTGCCAGCAGTCCAGGGATTAACTATGGCTACACCTTC.

The chain employs TRBV6-5 and TRBJ2-2; D is uncertain. The CDR3 is 13 residues long. Trimming cost V 7 bases and J 2 bases, with 8 bases left between them. Per the germline V gene, CDR1 is MNHEY and CDR2 is SVGAGI. The chain's CDR3 is CASIKRNTGELFF. CDR3 nucleotide sequence: TGTGCCAGCATTAAGAGAAACACCGGGGAGCTGTTTTTT.

The rearrangement joins TRBV9 to TRBJ2-5, with 9 bases matching TRBD2. CDR3 size: 16 residues. J was trimmed by 1 base and V by 0 bases; bases with no gene match: 4. Per germline, CDR1 SGDLS and CDR2 YYNGEE. This CDR3 is CASSVGGAGGQETQYF. The CDR3 nucleotides read TGTGCCAGCAGCGTAGGTGGAGCGGGGGGCCAAGAGACCCAGTACTTC.

The V call is TRBV11-1, the J call TRBJ2-5; D is undetermined. The assigned J gene may be wrong: the sequence end matches TRBJ2-7 better. Germline loops: CDR1 SGHAT, CDR2 FQDESV (reference sequence). The CDR3 covers 11 residues. The CDR3 is CASSLDGEQYF. The CDR3 DNA is TGTGCCAGCAGCTTAGACGGCGAGCAGTACTTC.

This clone was counted a single time. V gene TRBV4-1 combines with J gene TRBJ2-7; 7 bases fit TRBD1. Germline values: CDR1 MGHRA, CDR2 YSYEKL. Unmatched junction bases numbered 7, after V lost 5 bases and J lost 0 bases. CDR3 size: 15 residues. CDR3 bases: TGCGCCAGCAGCGCCTCGGGACAGCTCTCCTACGAGCAGTACTTC. It codes for CASSASGQLSYEQYF.

The chain is built from TRBV19 and TRBJ2-2; 7 bases are shared with TRBD1. V lost 5 bases and J lost 4; bases outside the gene matches: 7. Germline V gives CDR1 LNHDA, CDR2 SQIVND (reference sequence). CDR3 length: 15 residues. CDR3 sequence reads: CASSYRGQTTGELFF. The CDR3 nucleotides are TGTGCCAGTAGTTATAGGGGACAGACCACCGGGGAGCTGTTTTTT.

The table lists this clone with a count of one. The chain is built from TRBV7-3 and TRBJ2-3; no firm D call. This CDR3 comprises 14 residues. V shed 3 bases and J shed 3 bases, with 10 bases lying between them. Germline CDR1 is SGHTA and CDR2 is FQGTGA. CDR3 sequence: CASSFGDRTDTQYF. The CDR3 DNA reads TGTGCCAGCAGCTTTGGGGATAGGACAGATACGCAGTATTTT. Full variable domain (remainder filled in from reference TRBV7-3 and TRBJ2-3): GAGVSQTPSNKVTEKGKYVELRCDPISGHTALYWYRQSLGQGPEFLIYFQGTGAADDSGLPNDRFFAVRPEGSVSTLKIQRTERGDSAVYLCASSFGDRTDTQYFGPGTRLTVL.

The genes are TRBV6-5 and TRBJ2-7; no clear D. Germline-derived CDR1 and CDR2 are MNHEY and SVGAGI. The CDR3 contains 15 residues. Deletions cut 5 bases from V and 2 bases from J, with 16 bases between. The CDR3 nucleotides are TGTGCCAGCAGTGTGACCTTACCAGCCACCTACGAGCAGTACTTC. This codes for CASSVTLPATYEQYF.

This chain joins TRBV5-4 and TRBJ2-1; D is possibly TRBD2 (5 bases). The CDR3 length is 14 residues. The V end lost 3 bases, the J end lost 1 base, and 8 bases lay between the germline ends. Looked up from germline, CDR1 is SGHNT and CDR2 is YYREEE (reference sequence). The CDR3 nucleotides read TGTGCCAGCAGCTATTCGGGGTCCTACAATGAGCAGTTCTTC. This translates into CASSYSGSYNEQFF.

This chain links TRBV2 with TRBJ2-3, with TRBD1 matching 8 bases. This CDR3 has 13 residues. CDR1 and CDR2 from the germline V gene are SNHLY and FYNNEI. V shed 7 bases, J shed 9 bases, and the junction held 9 bases outside the gene matches. CDR3 sequence reads: CASTSTAGGTQYF. Here the CDR3 DNA reads TGTGCCAGCACCTCGACCGCAGGGGGCACGCAGTATTTT.

This clone was found once. V is TRBV29-1 and J is TRBJ2-3; 7 positions match TRBD2. CDR1 and CDR2 from the germline V gene are SQVTM and ANQGSEA. CDR3 length: 13 amino acids. The trim removed 3 bases at V and 4 bases at J, leaving 4 bases unmatched. The CDR3 here is CSVDPAGPDTQYF. The CDR3 nucleotides are TGCAGCGTTGACCCAGCGGGGCCAGATACGCAGTATTTT.

This chain joins TRBV28 and TRBJ2-5; D remains unclear. TRBJ2-7 explains the end of the DNA better; the J call may be wrong. The CDR3 has 14 residues. Germline CDR1 and CDR2: MDHEN and SYDVKM. This CDR3 is CASSLLAGTYEQYF. In nucleotides, the CDR3 is TGTGCCAGCAGTTTATTGGCAGGAACCTACGAGCAGTACTTC.